This TCR beta chain derives from a study of T cell changes during pregnancy in multiple sclerosis. Method: immunoSEQ multiplex PCR; TCRdb's copy keeps in-frame clones and lacks some. The sample consists of around 35,000 clones, approximately 90% of them appearing once. The V and J ends lost 5 bases and 8 bases, in that order; junction bases with no gene match: 10. CDR3 length: 14 residues. Germline-derived CDR1 and CDR2 are MNHEY and SMNVEV (reference sequence). This TCR was sampled from a female donor with multiple sclerosis, enrolled in a pregnancy study. Source: CD8+ T cells from peripheral blood mononuclear cells, taken before pregnancy. This chain links TRBV27 with TRBJ1-2, with 8 positions matching TRBD1. CDR3 in amino acids: CASSAGTGPFGYTF. Written as DNA, the CDR3 is TGTGCCAGCAGTGCGGGGACAGGCCCGTTCGGCTACACCTTC.